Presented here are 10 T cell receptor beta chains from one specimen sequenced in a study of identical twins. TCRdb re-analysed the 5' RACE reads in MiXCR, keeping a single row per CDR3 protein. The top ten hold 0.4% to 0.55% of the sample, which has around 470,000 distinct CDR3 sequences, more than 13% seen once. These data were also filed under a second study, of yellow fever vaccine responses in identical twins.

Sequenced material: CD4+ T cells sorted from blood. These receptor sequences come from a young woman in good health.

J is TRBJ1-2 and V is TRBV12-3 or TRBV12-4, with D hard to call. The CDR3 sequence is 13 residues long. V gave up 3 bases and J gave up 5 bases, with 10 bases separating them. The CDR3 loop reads CASSFGSWYGYTF. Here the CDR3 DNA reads TGTGCCAGCAGTTTCGGGTCATGGTATGGCTACACCTTC.

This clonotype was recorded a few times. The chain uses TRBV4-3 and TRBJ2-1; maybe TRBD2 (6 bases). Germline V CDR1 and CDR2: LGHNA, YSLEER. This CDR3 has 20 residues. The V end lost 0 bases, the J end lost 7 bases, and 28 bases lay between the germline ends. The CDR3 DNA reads TGCGCCAGCAGCCAAGATTTTTGGGCTGGCGTGCTAGCGCGAGGGAATGAGCAGTTCTTC. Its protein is CASSQDFWAGVLARGNEQFF.

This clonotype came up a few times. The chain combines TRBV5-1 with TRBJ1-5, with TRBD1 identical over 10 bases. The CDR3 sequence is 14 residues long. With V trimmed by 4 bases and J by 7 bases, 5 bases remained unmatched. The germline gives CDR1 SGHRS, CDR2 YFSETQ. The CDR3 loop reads CASSRGTGEQPQHF. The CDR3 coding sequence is TGCGCCAGCAGCAGAGGGACAGGGGAGCAGCCCCAGCATTTT.

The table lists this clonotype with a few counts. CDR3 DNA: TGTGCCAGCAGTTCAGCGGGACCAGGGGCCAAAAACATTCAGTACTTC. The encoded protein is CASSSAGPGAKNIQYF. The chain is built from TRBV28 and TRBJ2-4; 7 nucleotides align to TRBD2. CDR3 length equals 16 residues. Germline V gene lookup returns CDR1 MDHEN and CDR2 SYDVKM. V shed 4 bases, J shed 1 base, and the junction held 7 bases outside the gene matches.

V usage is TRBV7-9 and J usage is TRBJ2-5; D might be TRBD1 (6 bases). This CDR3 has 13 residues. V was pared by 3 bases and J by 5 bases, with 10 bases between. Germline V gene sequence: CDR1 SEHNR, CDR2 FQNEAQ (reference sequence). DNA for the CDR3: TGTGCCAGCAGCTTTTGGGGGCTGGAGACCCAGTACTTC. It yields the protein CASSFWGLETQYF.

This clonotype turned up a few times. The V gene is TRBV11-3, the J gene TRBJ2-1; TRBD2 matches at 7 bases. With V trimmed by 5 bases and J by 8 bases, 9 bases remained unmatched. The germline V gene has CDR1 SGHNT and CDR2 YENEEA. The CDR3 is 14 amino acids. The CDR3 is CASSPGLADDEQFF. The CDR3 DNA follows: TGTGCCAGCAGCCCTGGCCTAGCGGATGATGAGCAGTTCTTC.

CDR3 protein: CATSSYKRIQETQYF. The CDR3 coding sequence is TGTGCCACCAGCAGCTATAAGCGGATCCAAGAGACCCAGTACTTC. The chain carries TRBV15 and TRBJ2-5; possibly TRBD2 for D (5 bases). CDR3 length: 15 amino acids. CDR1 and CDR2 from the germline V gene are LNHNV and YYDKDF (reference sequence). Trimming removed 3 bases at V and 1 base at J, with 12 bases between. The full variable domain, its missing parts supplied by reference TRBV15 and TRBJ2-5, is DAMVIQNPRYQVTQFGKPVTLSCSQTLNHNVMYWYQQKSSQAPKLLFHYYDKDFNNEADTPDNFQSRRPNTSFCFLDIRSPGLGDTAMYLCATSSYKRIQETQYFGPGTRLLVL.

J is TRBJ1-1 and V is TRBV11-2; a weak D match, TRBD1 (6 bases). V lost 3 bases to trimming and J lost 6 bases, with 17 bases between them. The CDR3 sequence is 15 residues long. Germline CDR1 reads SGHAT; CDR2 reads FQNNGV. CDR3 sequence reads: CASSFGTRYFSEAFF. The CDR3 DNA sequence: TGTGCCAGCAGCTTCGGGACACGGTATTTCTCTGAAGCTTTCTTT.

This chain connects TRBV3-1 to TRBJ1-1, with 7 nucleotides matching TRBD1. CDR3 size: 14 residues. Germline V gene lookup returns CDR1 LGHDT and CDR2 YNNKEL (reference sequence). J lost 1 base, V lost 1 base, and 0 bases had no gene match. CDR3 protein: CASSQAGGNTEAFF. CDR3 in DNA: TGTGCCAGCAGCCAAGCAGGGGGGAACACTGAAGCTTTCTTT.

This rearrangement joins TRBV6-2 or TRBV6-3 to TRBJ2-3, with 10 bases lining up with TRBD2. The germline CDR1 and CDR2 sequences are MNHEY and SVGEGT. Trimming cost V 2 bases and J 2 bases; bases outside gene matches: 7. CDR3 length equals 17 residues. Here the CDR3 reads CASSYPTSGDNTDTQYF. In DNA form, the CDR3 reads TGTGCCAGCAGTTACCCTACTAGCGGGGACAACACAGATACGCAGTATTTT.